This passage covers 10 T cell receptor beta chains from one sample sequenced in a study of blood T cells in healthy people across ages. The use of a sample-barcoded 5' primer and a J-beta primer mix characterized a second PCR of about 6 to 11 cycles. TCRdb ran MiXCR on the 5' RACE reads and lists one entry per CDR3 protein. The sample holds hundreds of thousands of distinct CDR3 sequences; approximately 25% are singletons and the top ten take more than 8.5%. The sample was also reused in another study, on T cells of mothers and their children.

The sample consisted of blood. Every receptor here comes from a boy younger than 18 in good health.

The chain carries TRBV5-1 and TRBJ1-1; weak D call: TRBD1 (5 bases). The CDR3 extends over 15 amino acids. Trimming took off 1 base at V and 1 base at J, with 11 bases between the two ends. Germline CDR1 reads SGHRS; CDR2 reads YFSETQ. The CDR3 spells CASSLMVTENTEAFF. CDR3 DNA sequence: TGCGCCAGCAGCTTGATGGTGACAGAGAACACTGAAGCTTTCTTT.

The CDR3, as DNA: TGTGCCAGCAGTTCGGGACTAGCTGAGGCCGTGCAGTATTTT. As protein: CASSSGLAEAVQYF. The genes are TRBV27 and TRBJ2-3; 9 nucleotides match TRBD2. J gave up 11 bases and V 4 bases, and 10 bases lay outside the gene matches. Germline V gene sequence: CDR1 MNHEY, CDR2 SMNVEV (reference sequence). The CDR3 loop spans 14 amino acids.

This clonotype was seen a few times. The gene calls are TRBV29-1 and TRBJ2-5, with a possible D match to TRBD1 (6 bases). This CDR3 has 15 residues. With 4 bases removed from V and 5 bases from J, the gap between germline ends came to 20 bases. Germline V CDR1 and CDR2: SQVTM, ANQGSEA. CDR3 protein: CSVGGMTGGGETQYF. CDR3 DNA: TGCAGCGTTGGGGGTATGACAGGCGGTGGCGAGACCCAGTACTTC.

The V and J genes are TRBV6-2 or TRBV6-3 and TRBJ1-5; D call uncertain. This CDR3 region has 14 residues. Germline-derived CDR1 and CDR2 are MNHEY and SVGEGT. V lost 2 bases and J lost 0, with 5 bases in between. The CDR3 DNA follows: TGTGCCAGCAGTTACGAGCCTAGCAATCAGCCCCAGCATTTT. As protein: CASSYEPSNQPQHF.

This chain links TRBV7-2 with TRBJ2-5; D uncertain. Germline V gene data show CDR1 as SGHTA and CDR2 as FQGNSA. V gave up 1 base and J gave up 5 bases, with 11 bases separating them. The CDR3 runs 14 residues. The CDR3 protein is CASSLVGTGETQYF. Written as DNA, the CDR3 is TGTGCCAGCAGCTTAGTGGGTACTGGGGAGACCCAGTACTTC.

CDR3 nucleotides: TGCGCCAGCAGCTTGGTTCACAACTATGGCTACACCTTC. Its translation: CASSLVHNYGYTF. This chain links TRBV5-1 with TRBJ1-2; D gene ambiguous. V was pared by 0 bases and J by 2 bases, with 5 bases between. CDR1 and CDR2 from the germline V gene are SGHRS and YFSETQ. This CDR3 is built from 13 residues.

The chain links TRBV29-1 to TRBJ1-1; D is undetermined. Germline V gene lookup returns CDR1 SQVTM and CDR2 ANQGSEA. The CDR3 has 12 residues. Trimming cost V 3 bases and J 3 bases, with 8 bases left between them. The CDR3 nucleotides are TGCAGCGTTGACGGGCGCGACACTGAAGCTTTCTTT. Residues: CSVDGRDTEAFF.

This chain links TRBV29-1 with TRBJ2-2; 10 bases line up with TRBD1. Germline-derived CDR1 and CDR2 are SQVTM and ANQGSEA. The CDR3 totals 14 residues. V lost 5 bases and J lost 3; bases outside the gene matches: 3. The CDR3 nucleotides are TGCAGCGTTCAAGGGACAGGGGACACCGGGGAGCTGTTTTTT. This codes for CSVQGTGDTGELFF.

Only a few counts were recorded for this clonotype. CDR3 coding DNA: TGTGCCAGCAGCCGTTTTCCGGGATCGAATCAGCCCCAGCATTTT. This gives the protein CASSRFPGSNQPQHF. The chain carries TRBV7-2 and TRBJ1-5; D is uncertain. The germline V and J ends were trimmed by 5 bases and 4 bases, with 15 bases remaining between them. The CDR3 sequence is 15 residues long. CDR1 SGHTA and CDR2 FQGNSA come from the germline V gene.

The rearrangement joins TRBV11-2 to TRBJ2-5; D gene ambiguous. The germline V and J ends were trimmed by 5 bases and 6 bases, with 7 bases remaining between them. Germline-derived CDR1 and CDR2 are SGHAT and FQNNGV. This CDR3 spans 11 amino acids. CDR3: CASSHMQTQYF. The CDR3 DNA follows: TGTGCCAGCAGCCATATGCAGACCCAGTACTTC.